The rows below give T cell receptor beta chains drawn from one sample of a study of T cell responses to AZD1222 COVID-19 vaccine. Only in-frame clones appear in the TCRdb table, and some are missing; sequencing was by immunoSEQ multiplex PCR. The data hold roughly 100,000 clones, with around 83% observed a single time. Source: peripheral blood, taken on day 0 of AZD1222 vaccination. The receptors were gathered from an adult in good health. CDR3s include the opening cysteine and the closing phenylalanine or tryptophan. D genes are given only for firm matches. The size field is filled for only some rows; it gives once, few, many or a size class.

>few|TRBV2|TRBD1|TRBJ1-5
TGTGCCAGCAGTTGGACAGGGGGCAATCAGCCCCAGCATTTT
CASSWTGGNQPQHF
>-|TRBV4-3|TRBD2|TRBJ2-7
TGCGCCAGCAGCCAAGATATGCTAGCGGGTACCTACGAGCAGTACTTC
CASSQDMLAGTYEQYF
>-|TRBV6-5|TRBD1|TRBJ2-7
TGTGCCAGCAGTTACTCGAGGGACAGGGGGATAGGGCAGTACTTC
CASSYSRDRGIGQYF
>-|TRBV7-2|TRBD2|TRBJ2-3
TGTGCCAGCAGCTTAGCAGCGGGGGGCACAGATACGCAGTATTTT
CASSLAAGGTDTQYF
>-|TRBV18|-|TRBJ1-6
TGTGCCAGCTCACCCGAAACCCAGCGGAATTCACCCCTCCACTTT
CASSPETQRNSPLHF
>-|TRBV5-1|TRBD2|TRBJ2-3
TGCGCCAGCAGCTTAGCGGGACCTCCCACCTCAGATACGCAGTATTTT
CASSLAGPPTSDTQYF
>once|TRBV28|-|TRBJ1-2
TGTGCCAGCAGTTTACGTACGACAAGTGTGGGCTACACCTTC
CASSLRTTSVGYTF
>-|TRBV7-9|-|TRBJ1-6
TGTGCCAGCAGTCTATGGACTTCAAATTCACCCCTCCACTTT
CASSLWTSNSPLHF
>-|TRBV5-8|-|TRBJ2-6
TGTGCCAGCAGCTTGGGGGCAGCCCCTATCGGGGCCAACGTCCTGACTTTC
CASSLGAAPIGANVLTF
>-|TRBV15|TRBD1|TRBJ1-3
TGTGCCACCAGCAGAGAGTCAGGGGGTGGAAACACCATATATTTT
CATSRESGGGNTIYF
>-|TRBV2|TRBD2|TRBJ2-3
TGTGCCAGCAGGAGACTAGCGGGAGGGGAAGATACGCAGTATTTT
CASRRLAGGEDTQYF
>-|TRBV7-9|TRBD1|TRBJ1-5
TGTGCCAGCAGCCTGGGACAGGGAGGGGGCAATCAGCCCCAGCATTTT
CASSLGQGGGNQPQHF
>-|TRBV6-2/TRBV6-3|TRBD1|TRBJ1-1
TGTGCCAGCAGTCGACAGGGGGTTTCTTGGGCTTTCTTT
CASSRQGVSWAFF
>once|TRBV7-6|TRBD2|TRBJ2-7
TGTGCCAGCAGCTTAGGTCCTAGCGGAGGGGTGAGAGAAGAGCAGTACTTC
CASSLGPSGGVREEQYF
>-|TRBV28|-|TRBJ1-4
TGTGCCAGTTCCGGGGAGGGTGGGGGGCTTGGAAAACTGTTTTTT
CASSGEGGGLGKLFF
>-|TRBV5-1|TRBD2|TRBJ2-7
TGCGCCAGCAGCTTGACTAGCGGGAATCGGTACGAGCAGTACTTC
CASSLTSGNRYEQYF
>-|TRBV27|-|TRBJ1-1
TGTGCCAGCAGTTTCGTCAGGGACACTGAAGCTTTCTTT
CASSFVRDTEAFF
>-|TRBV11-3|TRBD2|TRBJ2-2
TGTGCCAGCAGCTTAGTATTCACAGCGGGAGACACCGGGGAGCTGTTTTTT
CASSLVFTAGDTGELFF
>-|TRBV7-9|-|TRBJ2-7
TGTGCCAGCAGCTCGGACGCCTACGAGCAGTACTTC
CASSSDAYEQYF
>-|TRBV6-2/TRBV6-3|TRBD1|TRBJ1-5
TGTGCCAGCAGTTACTTCGGGACAGGGTTTGGGAATCAGCCCCAGCATTTT
CASSYFGTGFGNQPQHF
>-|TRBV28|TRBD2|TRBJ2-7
TGTGCCAGCAGTTCTGGCGGGAGTGTGTACTACGAGCAGTACTTC
CASSSGGSVYYEQYF
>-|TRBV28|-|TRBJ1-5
TGTGCCAGCACCCCAGGGCCCGGCAATCAGCCCCAGCATTTT
CASTPGPGNQPQHF
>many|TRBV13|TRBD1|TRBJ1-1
TGTGCCAGCAGCCCACAGGGGGCCGGTGGGAACACTGAAGCTTTCTTT
CASSPQGAGGNTEAFF
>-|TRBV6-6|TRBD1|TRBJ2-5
TGTGCCAGCACCTTGACCGGGACAGGGAGGGAGACCCAGTACTTC
CASTLTGTGRETQYF
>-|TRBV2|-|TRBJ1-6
TGTGCCAGCAACCAACAGGGCTCAGGCAATTCACCCCTCCACTTT
CASNQQGSGNSPLHF
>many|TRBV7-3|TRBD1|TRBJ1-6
TGTGCCAGCAGCCCACAGGGGAGGAATTCACCCCTCCACTTT
CASSPQGRNSPLHF
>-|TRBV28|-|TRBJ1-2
TGTGCCAGCAGTTTGACGGGTGGTCCTTCGAACTATGGCTACACCTTC
CASSLTGGPSNYGYTF
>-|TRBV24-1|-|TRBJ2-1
TGTGCCACCAGTGGAACTAGCAGTTACAATGAGCAGTTCTTC
CATSGTSSYNEQFF
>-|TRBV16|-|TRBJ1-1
TGTGCCAGCAGCCGCCTAAGGTTGGGGTCAGACACTGAAGCTTTCTTT
CASSRLRLGSDTEAFF
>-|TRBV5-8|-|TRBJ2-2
TGTGCCAGCAGCGCCCCTGGCCACTCCTGGAACACCGGGGAGCTGTTTTTT
CASSAPGHSWNTGELFF
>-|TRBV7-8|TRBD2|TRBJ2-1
TGTGCCAGCAGCCCCGGGACTAGCGTCTACAATGAGCAGTTCTTC
CASSPGTSVYNEQFF
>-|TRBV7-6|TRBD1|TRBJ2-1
TGTGCCAGCAGCCCCAGGACAGGGGCGATTTCCAATGAGCAGTTCTTC
CASSPRTGAISNEQFF
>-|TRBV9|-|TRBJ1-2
TGTGCCAGCAGCCCCCGAATAGCTAACTATGGCTACACCTTC
CASSPRIANYGYTF
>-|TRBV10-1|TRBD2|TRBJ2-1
TGCGCCAGTCCATTTCTAGCGGGAGGGTCAAATGAGCAGTTCTTC
CASPFLAGGSNEQFF
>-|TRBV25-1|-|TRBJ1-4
TGTGCCAGCCGGGATTCAACTAATGAAAAACTGTTTTTT
CASRDSTNEKLFF
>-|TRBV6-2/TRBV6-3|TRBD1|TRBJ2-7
TGTGCCAGCAGTTACGGCGACTCCCTCAGGGGGTTGCACGAGCAGTACTTC
CASSYGDSLRGLHEQYF
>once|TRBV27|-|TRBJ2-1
TGTGCCAGCAGTTCGCTACCCATAGGGACGGTGGCATACAATGAGCAGTTCTTC
CASSSLPIGTVAYNEQFF
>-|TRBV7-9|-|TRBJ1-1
TGTGCCAGCAGCTTTGGGTCAGCGATCGAGACTGAAGCTTTCTTT
CASSFGSAIETEAFF
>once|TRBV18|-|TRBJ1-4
TGTGCCAGCTCACCAGGGGCGACTAATGAAAAACTGTTTTTT
CASSPGATNEKLFF
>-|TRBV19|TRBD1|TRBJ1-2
TGTGCCAGTAGTATCGGTCAGGGGGTGAACTATGGCTACACCTTC
CASSIGQGVNYGYTF
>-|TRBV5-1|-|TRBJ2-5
TGCGCCAGCAGCGGGACCTTTGAGACCCAGTACTTC
CASSGTFETQYF
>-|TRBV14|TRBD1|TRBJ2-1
TGTGCCAGCAGCCAACCGGGACAGTTATACAATGAGCAGTTCTTC
CASSQPGQLYNEQFF
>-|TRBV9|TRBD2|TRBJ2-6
TGTGCCAGCAGCGTAGTGGCTAGCGGGAGGCCGCCGGCCAACGTCCTGACTTTC
CASSVVASGRPPANVLTF
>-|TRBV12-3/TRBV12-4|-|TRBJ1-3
TGTGCCAACCTACAGGGAAATGGAAACACCATATATTTT
CANLQGNGNTIYF
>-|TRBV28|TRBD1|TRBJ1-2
TGTGCCAGCAGCCTCTCCGGGGGACAGGTCAATGGCTACACCTTC
CASSLSGGQVNGYTF
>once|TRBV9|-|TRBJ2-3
TGTGCCAGCAGTCCCGGTAGCACAGATACGCAGTATTTT
CASSPGSTDTQYF
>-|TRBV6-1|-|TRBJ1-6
TGTGCCAGCAGTGAAGTTCCGGTTGGGGGTTCACCCCTCCACTTT
CASSEVPVGGSPLHF
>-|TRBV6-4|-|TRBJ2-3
TGTGCCAGCAGTATTGGGTCCTACACAGATACGCAGTATTTT
CASSIGSYTDTQYF
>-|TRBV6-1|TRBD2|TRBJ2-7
TGTGCCAGCAGTGATGGGACTAGCGGGAACTACGAGCAGTACTTC
CASSDGTSGNYEQYF
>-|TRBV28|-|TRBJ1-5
TGTGCCAGCTCCGATAGCAATCAGCCCCAGCATTTT
CASSDSNQPQHF
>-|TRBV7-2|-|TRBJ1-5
TGTGCCAGCAGCTCCCAAGGGAGCAATCAGCCCCAGCATTTT
CASSSQGSNQPQHF
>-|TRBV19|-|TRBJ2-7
TGTGCCAGTATGGAGGTTGGGGTGGACGAGCAGTACTTC
CASMEVGVDEQYF
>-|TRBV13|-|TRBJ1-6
TGTGCCAGCTCTAAGCGGGTTGGGGGGCAATCACCCCTCCACTTT
CASSKRVGGQSPLHF
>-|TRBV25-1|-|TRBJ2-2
TGTGCCAGCAATCCACATACAGGGACCGGGGAGCTGTTTTTT
CASNPHTGTGELFF
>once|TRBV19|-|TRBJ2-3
TGTGCCAGTAGTATAGCTAGCGGCACAGATACGCAGTATTTT
CASSIASGTDTQYF